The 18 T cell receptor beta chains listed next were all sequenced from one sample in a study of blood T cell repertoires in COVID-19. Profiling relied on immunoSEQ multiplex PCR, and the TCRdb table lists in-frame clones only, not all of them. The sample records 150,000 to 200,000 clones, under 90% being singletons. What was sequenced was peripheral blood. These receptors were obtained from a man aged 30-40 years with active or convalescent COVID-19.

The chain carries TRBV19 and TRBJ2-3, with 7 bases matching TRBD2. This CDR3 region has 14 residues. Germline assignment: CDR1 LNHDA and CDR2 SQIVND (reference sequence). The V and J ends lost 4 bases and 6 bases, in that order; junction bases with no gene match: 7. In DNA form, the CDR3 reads TGTGCCAGTAGTAGGACTAGAGTTTCCGATACGCAGTATTTT. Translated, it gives CASSRTRVSDTQYF.

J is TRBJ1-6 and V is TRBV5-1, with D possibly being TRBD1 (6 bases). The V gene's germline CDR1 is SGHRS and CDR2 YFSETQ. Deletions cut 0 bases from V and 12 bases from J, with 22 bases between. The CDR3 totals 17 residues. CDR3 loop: CASSLGSIQGGREPLHF. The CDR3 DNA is TGCGCCAGCAGCTTGGGGTCCATACAGGGAGGGAGAGAACCCCTCCACTTT.

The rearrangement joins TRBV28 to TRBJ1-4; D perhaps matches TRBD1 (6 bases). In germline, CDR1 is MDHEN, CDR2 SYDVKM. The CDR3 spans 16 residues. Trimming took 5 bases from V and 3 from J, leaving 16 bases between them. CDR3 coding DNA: TGTGCCAGCAGTACCGGTCCGGACAGTTCTAATGAAAAACTGTTTTTT. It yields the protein CASSTGPDSSNEKLFF.

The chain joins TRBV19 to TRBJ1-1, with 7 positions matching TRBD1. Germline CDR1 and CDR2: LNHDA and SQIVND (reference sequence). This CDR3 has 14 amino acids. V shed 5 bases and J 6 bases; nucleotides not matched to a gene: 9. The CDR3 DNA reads TGTGCCAGTAGTTCCTACAGGGGAGGCCCTGAAGCTTTCTTT. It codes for CASSSYRGGPEAFF.

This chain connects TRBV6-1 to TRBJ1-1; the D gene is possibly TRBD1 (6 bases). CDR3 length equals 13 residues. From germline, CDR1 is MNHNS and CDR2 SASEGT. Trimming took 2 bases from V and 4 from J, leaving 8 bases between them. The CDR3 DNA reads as TGTGCCAGCAGTGAAACAGGGACCACTGAAGCTTTCTTT. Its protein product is CASSETGTTEAFF.

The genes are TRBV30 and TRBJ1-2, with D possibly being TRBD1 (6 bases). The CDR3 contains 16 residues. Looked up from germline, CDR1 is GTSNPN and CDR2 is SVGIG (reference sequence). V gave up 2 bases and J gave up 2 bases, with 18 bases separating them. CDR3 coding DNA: TGTGCCTGGAGTTTAGGCGAATCGGGGGGCAACTATGGCTACACCTTC. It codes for CAWSLGESGGNYGYTF. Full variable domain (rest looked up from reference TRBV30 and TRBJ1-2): SQTIHQWPATLVQPVGSPLSLECTVEGTSNPNLYWYRQAAGRGLQLLFYSVGIGQISSEVPQNLSASRPQDRQFILSSKKLLLSDSGFYLCAWSLGESGGNYGYTFGSGTRLTVV.

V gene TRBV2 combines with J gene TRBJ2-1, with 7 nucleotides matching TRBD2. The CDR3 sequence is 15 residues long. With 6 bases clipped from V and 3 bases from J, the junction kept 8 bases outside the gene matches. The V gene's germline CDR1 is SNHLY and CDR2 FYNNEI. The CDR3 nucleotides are TGTGCCAGCAGCTCAAGCGGGGCGAGCTACAATGAGCAGTTCTTC. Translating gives CASSSSGASYNEQFF.

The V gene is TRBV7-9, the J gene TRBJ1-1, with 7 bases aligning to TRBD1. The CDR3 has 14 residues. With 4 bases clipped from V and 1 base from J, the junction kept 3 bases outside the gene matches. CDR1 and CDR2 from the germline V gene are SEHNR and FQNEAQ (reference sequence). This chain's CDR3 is CASSSGQTNTEAFF. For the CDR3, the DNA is TGTGCCAGCAGCTCGGGACAGACGAACACTGAAGCTTTCTTT.

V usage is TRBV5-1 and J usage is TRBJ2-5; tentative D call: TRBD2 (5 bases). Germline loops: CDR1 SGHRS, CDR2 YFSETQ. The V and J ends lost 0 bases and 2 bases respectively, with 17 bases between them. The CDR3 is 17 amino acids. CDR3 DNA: TGCGCCAGCAGCTTGGAGGGTTGGGGTTGGGAGCAAGAGACCCAGTACTTC. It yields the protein CASSLEGWGWEQETQYF.

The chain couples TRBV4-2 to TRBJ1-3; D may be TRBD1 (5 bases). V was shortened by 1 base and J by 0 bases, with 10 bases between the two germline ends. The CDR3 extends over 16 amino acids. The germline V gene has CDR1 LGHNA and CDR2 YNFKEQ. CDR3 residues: CASSQGDSTSGNTIYF. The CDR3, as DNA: TGTGCCAGCAGCCAAGGGGACTCTACCTCTGGAAACACCATATATTTT.

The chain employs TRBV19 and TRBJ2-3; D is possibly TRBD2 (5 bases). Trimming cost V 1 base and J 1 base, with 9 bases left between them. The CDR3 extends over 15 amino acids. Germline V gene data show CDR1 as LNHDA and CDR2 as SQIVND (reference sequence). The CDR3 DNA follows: TGTGCCAGTAGTATAGGGAGCGGAGGCACAGATACGCAGTATTTT. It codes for CASSIGSGGTDTQYF.

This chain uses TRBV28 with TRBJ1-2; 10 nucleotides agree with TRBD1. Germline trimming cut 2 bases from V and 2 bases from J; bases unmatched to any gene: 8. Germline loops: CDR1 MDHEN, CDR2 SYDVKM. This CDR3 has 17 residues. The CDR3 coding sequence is TGTGCCAGCAGTTTAATCGTCAGGACAGGGGGGAACTATGGCTACACCTTC. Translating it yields CASSLIVRTGGNYGYTF.

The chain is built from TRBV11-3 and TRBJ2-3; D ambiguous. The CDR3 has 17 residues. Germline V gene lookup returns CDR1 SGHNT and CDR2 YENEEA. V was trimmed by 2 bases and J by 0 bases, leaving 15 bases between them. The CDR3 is CASSLSRTGGSTDTQYF. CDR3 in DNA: TGTGCCAGCAGCTTAAGTCGAACCGGCGGTAGCACAGATACGCAGTATTTT.

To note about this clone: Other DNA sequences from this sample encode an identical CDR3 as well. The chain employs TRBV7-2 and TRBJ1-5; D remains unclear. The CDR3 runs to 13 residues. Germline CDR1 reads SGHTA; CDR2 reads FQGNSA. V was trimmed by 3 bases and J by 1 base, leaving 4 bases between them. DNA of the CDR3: TGTGCCAGCAGCTTTCAGAGCAATCAGCCCCAGCATTTT. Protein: CASSFQSNQPQHF.

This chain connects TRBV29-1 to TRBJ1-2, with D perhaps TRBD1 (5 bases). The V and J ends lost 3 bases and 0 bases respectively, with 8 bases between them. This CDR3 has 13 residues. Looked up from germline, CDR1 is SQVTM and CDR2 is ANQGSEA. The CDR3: CSVDQGPNYGYTF. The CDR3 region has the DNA TGCAGCGTTGATCAGGGCCCTAACTATGGCTACACCTTC.

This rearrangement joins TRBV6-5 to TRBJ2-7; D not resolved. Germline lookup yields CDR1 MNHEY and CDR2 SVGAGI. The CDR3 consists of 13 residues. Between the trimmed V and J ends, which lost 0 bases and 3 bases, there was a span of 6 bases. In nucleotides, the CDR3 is TGTGCCAGCAGTTACTCGATCGGCTACGAGCAGTACTTC. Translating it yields CASSYSIGYEQYF.

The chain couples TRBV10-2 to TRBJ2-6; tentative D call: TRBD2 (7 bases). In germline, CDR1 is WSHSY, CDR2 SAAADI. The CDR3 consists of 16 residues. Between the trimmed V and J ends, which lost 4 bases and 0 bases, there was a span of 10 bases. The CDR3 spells CASSGGGDSGANVLTF. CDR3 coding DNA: TGCGCCAGCAGTGGGGGGGGCGACTCTGGGGCCAACGTCCTGACTTTC.

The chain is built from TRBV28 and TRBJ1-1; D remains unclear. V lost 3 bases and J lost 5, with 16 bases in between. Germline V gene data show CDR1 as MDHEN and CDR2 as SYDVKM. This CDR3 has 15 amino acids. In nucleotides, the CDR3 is TGTGCCAGCAGTTTCTCGACCCCCGGGAATACTGAAGCTTTCTTT. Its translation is CASSFSTPGNTEAFF.